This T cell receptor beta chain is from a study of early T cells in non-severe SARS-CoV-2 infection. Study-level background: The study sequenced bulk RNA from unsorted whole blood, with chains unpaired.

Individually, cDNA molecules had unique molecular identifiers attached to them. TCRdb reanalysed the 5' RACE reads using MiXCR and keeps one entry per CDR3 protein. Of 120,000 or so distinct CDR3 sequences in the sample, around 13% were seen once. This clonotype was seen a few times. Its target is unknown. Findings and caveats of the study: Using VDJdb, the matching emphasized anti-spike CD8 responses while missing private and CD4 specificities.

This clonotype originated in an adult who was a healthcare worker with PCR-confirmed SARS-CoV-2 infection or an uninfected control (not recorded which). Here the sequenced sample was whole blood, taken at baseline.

The DNA of the CDR3 is TGTGCCAGCAGTTTAAGAGTACATGGCTACACCTTC. It translates to CASSLRVHGYTF. V gene TRBV28 combines with J gene TRBJ1-2; D unclear. This CDR3 has 12 residues. Germline CDR1 and CDR2: MDHEN and SYDVKM. Between the trimmed V and J ends, which lost 2 bases and 6 bases, there was a span of 7 bases.